The rows below give T cell receptor beta chains drawn from one sample of a study of CXCR3-negative and CXCR3-positive naive CD8 T cells. TCRdb reanalyzed the 5' RACE reads, giving one entry per CDR3 protein sequence and no DNA. Its listing shows fewer than 60,000 distinct CDR3 sequences. Sequenced input: naive CXCR3- CD8+ T cells from blood. These receptors all come from a human donor in good health. Some clones in this sample may be carry-over from other donors' samples. Each CDR3 is given with its conserved first and last residue. Each record gives: J gene, clone size, V gene, CDR3 protein. Size values are once, few and many counts, or a class for expanded clones, and some rows have none.

>TRBJ2-1|NA|TRBV29-1
CSATGTVYNEQFF
>TRBJ2-7|NA|TRBV5-1
CASSLNSGDYYEQYF
>TRBJ1-1|NA|TRBV11-2
CASSLTGKGGLGEAFF
>TRBJ2-2|NA|TRBV4-3
CASSQGLAGELFF
>TRBJ1-2|NA|TRBV7-8
CASRGDRAPYGYTF
>TRBJ2-2|NA|TRBV7-3
CASSFASGGQIGELFF
>TRBJ2-1|NA|TRBV12-3/TRBV12-4
CASSLPTYEQFF
>TRBJ2-4|NA|TRBV27
CASSGQLAKNIQYF
>TRBJ1-1|NA|TRBV28
CASSFRGDNTEAFF
>TRBJ2-3|NA|TRBV27
CASSLGRRTDTQYF
>TRBJ2-7|NA|TRBV13
CASSLGPGEGYEQYF
>TRBJ1-1|NA|TRBV4-1
CATRRDTSAGTEAFF
>TRBJ2-1|NA|TRBV18
CASSPGPFQYEQFF
>TRBJ2-7|NA|TRBV7-9
CASSFIQDAYEQYF
>TRBJ2-1|NA|TRBV29-1
CSGGTQGSYNEQFF
>TRBJ1-2|NA|TRBV29-1
CSFTGVNGYTF
>TRBJ2-1|NA|TRBV9
CASSPLIPTFNEQFF
>TRBJ2-2|NA|TRBV29-1
CSVILHGTGELFF
>TRBJ2-7|NA|TRBV14
CASSQDHLGGSSYEQYF
>TRBJ2-1|medium-sized|TRBV7-2
CASPDEGSPNNEQFF
>TRBJ2-1|NA|TRBV29-1
CSVGTGATNEQFF
>TRBJ2-7|NA|TRBV28
CASSPRTIFSYEQYF
>TRBJ2-7|NA|TRBV4-1
CASSPMTAYEQYF
>TRBJ2-5|NA|TRBV6-5
CASSPFNTDRGRETQYF
>TRBJ1-2|NA|TRBV29-1
CSVEDPQGITYGYTF
>TRBJ1-1|NA|TRBV3-1
CASSSNRGEAFF
>TRBJ1-3|NA|TRBV10-3
CAMGIGLEGSGNTIYF
>TRBJ2-4|NA|TRBV7-9
CASSPALGYDIQYF
>TRBJ2-5|NA|TRBV7-9
CASSLRGGTEEQETQYF
>TRBJ2-1|NA|TRBV29-1
CSVESRVQSSYNEQFF
>TRBJ2-5|NA|TRBV4-3
CASSQDLRTQYF
>TRBJ2-3|NA|TRBV4-2
CASSQDGGLSTDTQYF
>TRBJ1-6|NA|TRBV21-1
CASSFPEGRLEPLHF
>TRBJ2-7|NA|TRBV30
CAWSLDRSYEQYF
>TRBJ2-3|NA|TRBV27
CATADGGPADTQYF
>TRBJ2-2|NA|TRBV6-6
CASSYVGSTAGELFF
>TRBJ2-7|NA|TRBV29-1
CSVEDRAYEQYF
>TRBJ2-5|NA|TRBV5-6
CPSSLGTGETQYF
>TRBJ2-7|NA|TRBV28
CASSLPLAASRTYEQYF
>TRBJ2-7|NA|TRBV14
CASSRKGLNYEQYF
>TRBJ2-1|medium-sized|TRBV12-3/TRBV12-4
CASSHPPGGYNEQFF
>TRBJ2-3|NA|TRBV5-5
CASSFLGSTDTQYF
>TRBJ2-1|NA|TRBV28
CASLTGFSASGGPDNEQFF
>TRBJ2-7|NA|TRBV4-2
CASSQASGGALNEQYF
>TRBJ1-3|NA|TRBV4-3
CASSQVGAGNTIYF